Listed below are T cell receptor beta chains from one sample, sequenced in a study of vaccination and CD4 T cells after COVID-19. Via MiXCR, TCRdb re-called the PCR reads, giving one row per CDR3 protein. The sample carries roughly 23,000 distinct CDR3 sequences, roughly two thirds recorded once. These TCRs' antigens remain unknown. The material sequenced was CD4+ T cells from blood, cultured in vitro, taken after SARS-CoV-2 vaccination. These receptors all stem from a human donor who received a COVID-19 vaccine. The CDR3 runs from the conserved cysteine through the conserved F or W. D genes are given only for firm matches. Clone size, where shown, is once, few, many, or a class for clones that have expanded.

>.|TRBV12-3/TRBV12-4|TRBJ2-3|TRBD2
TGTGCCAGCAGGTTTACTAGCGGGGGGGTTCCTTATACGCAGTATTTT
CASRFTSGGVPYTQYF
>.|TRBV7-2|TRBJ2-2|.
TGTGCCAGCAGCTTGGACTACCTGACGTTTGACACCGGGGAGCTGTTTTTT
CASSLDYLTFDTGELFF
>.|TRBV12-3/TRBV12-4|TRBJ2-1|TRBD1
TGTGCCAGCAGTCGACTCGGACAGGGCCACAATGAGCAGTTCTTC
CASSRLGQGHNEQFF
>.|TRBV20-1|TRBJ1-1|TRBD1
TGCAGTGCTAGAGACCGGACAGGAGCGAACACTGAAGCTTTCTTT
CSARDRTGANTEAFF
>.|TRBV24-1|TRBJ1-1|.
TGTGCCACCAAGGGCAGGCAGAACACTGAAGCTTTCTTT
CATKGRQNTEAFF
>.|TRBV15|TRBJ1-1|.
TGTGCCACCAGCAGAGATCTTCGCCAAGAAGCTTTCTTT
CATSRDLRQEAFF
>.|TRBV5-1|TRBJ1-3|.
TGCGCCAGCAGCTTGGCGGTGGGGGGCGAAAACACCATATATTTT
CASSLAVGGENTIYF
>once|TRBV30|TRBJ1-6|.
TGTGCCTGGAGTCCGTCCCCGGGTTCACCCCTCCACTTT
CAWSPSPGSPLHF
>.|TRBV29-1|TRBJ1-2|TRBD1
TGCAGCGTTGTTAACAGGGGAAAAAGCTACACCTTC
CSVVNRGKSYTF
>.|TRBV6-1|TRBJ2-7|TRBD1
TGTGCCAGCCTTGGACAGGGACTGGGGGAGCAGTACTTC
CASLGQGLGEQYF
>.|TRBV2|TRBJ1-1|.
TGTGCCAGCAGTTGGGACGGTAGCAACACTGAAGCTTTCTTT
CASSWDGSNTEAFF
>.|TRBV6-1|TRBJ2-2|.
TGTGCCAGCAGTGATGAGGGGACCGGGGAGCTGTTTTTT
CASSDEGTGELFF
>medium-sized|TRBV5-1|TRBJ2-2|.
TGCGCCAGTAGCCAGATTTACACCGGGGAGCTGTTTTTT
CASSQIYTGELFF
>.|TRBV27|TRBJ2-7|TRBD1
TGTGCCAGCAGTTCAGGGGGATTGGGCTACGAGCAGTACTTC
CASSSGGLGYEQYF
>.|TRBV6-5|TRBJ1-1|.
TGTGCCAGCAGTTACGGGGGCTATGGAGCTTTCTTT
CASSYGGYGAFF
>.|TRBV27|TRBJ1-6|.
TGTGCCAGCAGTGGGGGGGGCTGGAATAATTCACCCCTCCACTTT
CASSGGGWNNSPLHF
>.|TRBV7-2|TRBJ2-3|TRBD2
TGTGCCAGCACCACCCCGACCTCTAGCGGGGGGGCATATACGCAGTATTTT
CASTTPTSSGGAYTQYF
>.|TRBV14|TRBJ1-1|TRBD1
TGTGCCAGCAGCCAATACAGGGGGTTGAGGACTGAAGCTTTCTTT
CASSQYRGLRTEAFF
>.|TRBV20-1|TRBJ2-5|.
TGCAGTGCTAGAGGGAATGGGGGGGGGGCCGCAGAGACCCAGTACTTC
CSARGNGGGAAETQYF
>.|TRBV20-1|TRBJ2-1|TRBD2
TGCAGTGCCTCAAAACCCGGGACTAGCGCTGAGCAGTTCTTC
CSASKPGTSAEQFF
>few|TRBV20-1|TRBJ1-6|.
TGCAGTGCTAGAGCGGGCAGGCGTTCGTCACCCCTCCACTTT
CSARAGRRSSPLHF
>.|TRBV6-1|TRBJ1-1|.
TGTGCCAGCAGTAACCGGACAGCCGGGGCTTTCTTT
CASSNRTAGAFF
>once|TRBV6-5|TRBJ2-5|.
TGTGCCAGCAGTTACTCTGGGGTCCAGTACTTC
CASSYSGVQYF
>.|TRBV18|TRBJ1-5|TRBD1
TGTGCCAGCTCACCCGTCGGACAGGGTAGTGGCAATCAGCCCCAGCATTTT
CASSPVGQGSGNQPQHF
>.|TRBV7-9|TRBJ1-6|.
TGTGCCAGCAGCTTATCCGCCCCGGTCGATAATTCACCCCTCCACTTT
CASSLSAPVDNSPLHF
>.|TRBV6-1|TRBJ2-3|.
TGTGCCAGCAGTGGACGAAGTGCAGATACGCAGTATTTT
CASSGRSADTQYF
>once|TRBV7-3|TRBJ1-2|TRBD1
TGTGCCAGCAGCTTAACGCCCAAGGGGGCGGAGGGCTACACCTTC
CASSLTPKGAEGYTF
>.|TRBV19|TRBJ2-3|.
TGTGCCAGTAGTATCTCTGGCTACGTTAGCACAGATACGCAGTATTTT
CASSISGYVSTDTQYF
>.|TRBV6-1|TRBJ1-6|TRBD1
TGTGCCAGCAGTGCCCAGGGGGCTAATTCACCCCTCCACTTT
CASSAQGANSPLHF